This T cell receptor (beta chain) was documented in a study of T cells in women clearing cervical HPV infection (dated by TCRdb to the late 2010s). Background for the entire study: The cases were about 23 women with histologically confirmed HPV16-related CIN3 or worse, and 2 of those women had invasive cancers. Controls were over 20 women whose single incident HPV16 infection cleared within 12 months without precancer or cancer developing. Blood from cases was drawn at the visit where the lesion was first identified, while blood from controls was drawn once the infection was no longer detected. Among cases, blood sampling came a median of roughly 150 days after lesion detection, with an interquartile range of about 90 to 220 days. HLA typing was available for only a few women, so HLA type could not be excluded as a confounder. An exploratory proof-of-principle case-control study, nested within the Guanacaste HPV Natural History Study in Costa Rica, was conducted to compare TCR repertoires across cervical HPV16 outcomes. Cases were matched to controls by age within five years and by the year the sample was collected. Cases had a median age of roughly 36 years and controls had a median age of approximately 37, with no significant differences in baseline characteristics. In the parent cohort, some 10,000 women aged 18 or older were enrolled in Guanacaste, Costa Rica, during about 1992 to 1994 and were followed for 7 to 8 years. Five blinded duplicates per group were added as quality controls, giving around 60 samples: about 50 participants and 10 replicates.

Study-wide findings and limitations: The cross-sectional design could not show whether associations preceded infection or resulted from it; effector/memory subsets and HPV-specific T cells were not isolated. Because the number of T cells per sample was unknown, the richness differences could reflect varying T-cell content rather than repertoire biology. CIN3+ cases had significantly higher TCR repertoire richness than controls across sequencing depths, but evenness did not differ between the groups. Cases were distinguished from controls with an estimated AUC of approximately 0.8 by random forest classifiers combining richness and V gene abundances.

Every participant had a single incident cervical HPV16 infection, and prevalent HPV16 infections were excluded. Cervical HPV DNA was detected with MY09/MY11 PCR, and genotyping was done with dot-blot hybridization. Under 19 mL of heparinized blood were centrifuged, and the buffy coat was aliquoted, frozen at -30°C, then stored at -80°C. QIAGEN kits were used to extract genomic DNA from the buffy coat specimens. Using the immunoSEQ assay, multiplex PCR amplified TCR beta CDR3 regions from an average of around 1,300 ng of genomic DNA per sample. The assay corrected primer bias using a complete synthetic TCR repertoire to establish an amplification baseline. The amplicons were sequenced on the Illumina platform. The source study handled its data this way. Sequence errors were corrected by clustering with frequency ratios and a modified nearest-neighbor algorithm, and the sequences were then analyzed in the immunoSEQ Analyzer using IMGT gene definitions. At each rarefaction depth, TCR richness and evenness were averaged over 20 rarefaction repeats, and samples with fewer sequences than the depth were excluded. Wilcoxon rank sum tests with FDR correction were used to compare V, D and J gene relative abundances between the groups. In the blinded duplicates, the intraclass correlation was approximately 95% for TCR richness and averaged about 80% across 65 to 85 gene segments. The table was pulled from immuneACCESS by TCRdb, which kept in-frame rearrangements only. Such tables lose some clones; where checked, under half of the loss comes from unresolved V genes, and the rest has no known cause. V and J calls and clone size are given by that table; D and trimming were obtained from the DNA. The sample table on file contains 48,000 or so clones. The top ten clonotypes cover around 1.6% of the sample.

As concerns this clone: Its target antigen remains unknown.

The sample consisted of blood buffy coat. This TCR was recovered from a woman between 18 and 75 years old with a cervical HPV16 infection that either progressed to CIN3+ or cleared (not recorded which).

CDR3 DNA, as far as it was read: TGTGCCAGCAGTAATACAGGGAGTGGTCAGCCC. Translated, this is CASSNTGSGQP. The full CDR3 sequence reads CASSNTGSGQPQHF. The rearranged chain carries TRBV2 and TRBJ1-5; TRBD1 might be the D gene, on 6 matching bases. The CDR3 is cut off 3 residues early in the read; its end comes from the germline J gene. Deletion took 5 bases off V and 6 bases off J, with a span of 14 bases between the germline ends. The CDR3 covers 14 residues, taking in both the cysteine and the phenylalanine. The 33 bases shown cover part of the CDR3, and their frame starts at base 1. Taken from the germline V gene, the CDR1 and CDR2 loops are SNHLY and FYNNEI.